This T cell receptor (beta chain) was found in a study of molecular identifiers for immune sequencing clone quantification. Study conclusions and caveats: Over 98% of CMV-specific effector molecules, but under 1% of naive ones, were in clones above 20 copies. Underestimation of highly expanded clone sizes could arise where identical TCR molecules share a barcode. Jurkat TCR RNA that was spiked in from one cell was reportedly detectable among one million naive cells.

The CDR3 contains 15 residues. V trimming: 0 bases; J trimming: 5 bases; junction bases outside the gene matches: 4. Germline lookup yields CDR1 MNHEY and CDR2 SVGAGI. Each CDR3 protein is one row after TCRdb ran MiXCR on the PCR reads. This table holds more than 450,000 distinct CDR3 sequences, about 26% found once. This clonotype has at least ten counts. Its target is not known. The sequence was collected from a human donor in good health. Some libraries in this study had Jurkat cell RNA spiked in. The rearrangement uses TRBV6-5 and TRBJ2-7; 10 bases align to TRBD2. Input material: naive CD8+ T cells from blood, with Jurkat cell RNA spiked in. Subset described: FACS-sorted CD8+CD4-CCR7+CD45RA+ naive T cells. CDR3 residues: CASSYSAGGGDEQYF. The CDR3 bases are TGTGCCAGCAGTTACTCAGCGGGGGGGGGCGACGAGCAGTACTTC.